This note documents a single T cell receptor (beta chain) sequence. The V end was cut by 5 bases, the J end by 9 bases, with 20 bases between. This CDR3 has 14 residues. Per germline, CDR1 SGHVS and CDR2 FQNEAQ. As handled by the study authors: Reference gene primers were amplified, and this amplification served to estimate nucleated cell counts. Clones were read by immunoSEQ multiplex PCR, and TCRdb kept only the in-frame ones, dropping some. Clone size and the V and J calls come from that table; the DNA yielded D and trimming. Of around 250,000 clones listed, roughly 88% are singletons. The data originate from a study of blood T cell repertoires in COVID-19. Study background: Acute and convalescent COVID-19 samples came from the United States, Italy and Spain.

The sample consisted of peripheral blood. The V and J genes are TRBV7-8 and TRBJ2-7; D might be TRBD1 (6 bases). The source of this sequence is a man younger than 45 who had recovered from COVID-19. CDR3 coding DNA: TGTGCCAGCAGCCCCACCCGACAGGTAGTAGTGCAGTACTTC. Encoded protein: CASSPTRQVVVQYF. Supplemented by reference TRBV7-8 and TRBJ2-7, the full variable domain reads GAGVSQSPRYKVAKRGQDVALRCDPISGHVSLFWYQQALGQGPEFLTYFQNEAQLDKSGLPSDRFFAERPEGSVSTLKIQRTQQEDSAVYLCASSPTRQVVVQYFGPGTRLTVT.